The rows below give T cell receptor beta chains drawn from one sample of a study of blood T cell repertoires in COVID-19. Libraries were prepared by immunoSEQ multiplex PCR; TCRdb keeps only in-frame clonotypes and omits some of them. The data hold 150,000 or so clones, with roughly nine tenths observed a single time. The sample was peripheral blood. These receptors were collected from a man over 45 with acute or convalescent COVID-19. The CDR3 runs from the conserved cysteine through the conserved F or W. The D gene is left open where the match is weak. Some rows mark clone size as missing; the rest say once, few, many or name a class of expanded clone.

CDR3 DNA: TGTGCCAGCAGCTTCCGAGGACAGGGGTACACCGGGGAGCTGTTTTTT
CDR3 protein: CASSFRGQGYTGELFF
J gene: TRBJ2-2
clone size: few
V gene: TRBV5-6
D gene: TRBD1

CDR3 DNA: TGTGCCAGCAGTTTGTACAGGGGGCAGGACTATGGCTACACCTTC
CDR3 protein: CASSLYRGQDYGYTF
J gene: TRBJ1-2
clone size: NA
V gene: TRBV28
D gene: TRBD1

CDR3 DNA: TGTGCCAGCAGCGTAGCGCGGGACAGGGAGACCACTGAAGCTTTCTTT
CDR3 protein: CASSVARDRETTEAFF
J gene: TRBJ1-1
clone size: NA
V gene: TRBV9
D gene: TRBD1

CDR3 DNA: TGTGCCAGCAGTTACTCGAATTCGTGGGACAGGGTTTTATATCAGCCCCAGCATTTT
CDR3 protein: CASSYSNSWDRVLYQPQHF
J gene: TRBJ1-5
clone size: NA
V gene: TRBV6-2/TRBV6-3
D gene: TRBD1

CDR3 DNA: TGTGCCAGCAGTCCCTCCGGGACAGCTGGCTACACCTTC
CDR3 protein: CASSPSGTAGYTF
J gene: TRBJ1-2
clone size: NA
V gene: TRBV6-6
D gene: TRBD1

CDR3 DNA: TGTGCCAGCAGCTCCGACAGGGCGGGAGGATCACCCCTCCACTTT
CDR3 protein: CASSSDRAGGSPLHF
J gene: TRBJ1-6
clone size: NA
V gene: TRBV7-2
D gene: TRBD1

CDR3 DNA: TGTGCCAGCAGAGTCTCAGGGGTCCGGCAGCCCCAGCATTTT
CDR3 protein: CASRVSGVRQPQHF
J gene: TRBJ1-5
clone size: few
V gene: TRBV28
D gene: NA

CDR3 DNA: TGTGCCAGCAGCCCCTCGACGCGGGGTCCCCACGAGCAGTACTTC
CDR3 protein: CASSPSTRGPHEQYF
J gene: TRBJ2-7
clone size: NA
V gene: TRBV11-2
D gene: NA

CDR3 DNA: TGTGCCAGCAGCCTGGGAGGGGTTCAGCCCCAGCATTTT
CDR3 protein: CASSLGGVQPQHF
J gene: TRBJ1-5
clone size: NA
V gene: TRBV7-2
D gene: NA

CDR3 DNA: TGTGCCAGCAGCCGCCTTTCAGAGGGAAAACTGTTTTTT
CDR3 protein: CASSRLSEGKLFF
J gene: TRBJ1-4
clone size: NA
V gene: TRBV3-1/TRBV3-2
D gene: NA